This passage covers 18 T cell receptor beta chains from one sample sequenced in a study of T cells after yellow fever vaccination. One entry per CDR3 protein, called by TCRdb with MiXCR from the 5' RACE reads. This repertoire shows 400,000 to 650,000 distinct CDR3 sequences, 20% to 25% found once; its top ten account for about 16%. The input for sequencing was PBMCs, taken approximately 22 days after the first yellow fever vaccination. These receptors were taken from a man aged 18 to 35 who received the YFV17D yellow fever vaccine.

A few counts support this clonotype. The V call is TRBV5-6, the J call TRBJ2-3, with 8 bases lining up with TRBD2. CDR1 and CDR2 from the germline V gene are SGHDT and YYEEEE. J was trimmed by 5 bases and V by 4 bases; bases with no gene match: 9. This CDR3 is built from 15 residues. The CDR3 reads CASSRRGGAQDTQYF. CDR3 bases: TGTGCCAGCAGCCGCCGGGGGGGAGCACAAGATACGCAGTATTTT.

This clonotype was detected a few times. The chain recombines TRBV28 with TRBJ2-3, with TRBD1 matching 9 bases. CDR3 length: 15 amino acids. V was clipped by 3 bases and J by 4 bases; unmatched bases: 5. Germline loops: CDR1 MDHEN, CDR2 SYDVKM. This chain's CDR3 is CASSFLGQGPDTQYF. CDR3 sequence (DNA): TGTGCCAGCAGTTTTTTGGGACAGGGACCAGATACGCAGTATTTT. Full variable domain (missing parts from reference TRBV28 and TRBJ2-3): DVKVTQSSRYLVKRTGEKVFLECVQDMDHENMFWYRQDPGLGLRLIYFSYDVKMKEKGDIPEGYSVSREKKERFSLILESASTNQTSMYLCASSFLGQGPDTQYFGPGTRLTVL.

The CDR3 DNA sequence: TGTGCCAGCAGTTCCACGGGACAGAGCTACGAGCAGTACTTC. Its protein is CASSSTGQSYEQYF. The chain uses TRBV12-3 or TRBV12-4 and TRBJ2-7, with 7 bases that match TRBD1. CDR3 size: 14 residues. V was clipped by 4 bases and J by 3 bases; unmatched bases: 6.

V is TRBV6-1 and J is TRBJ2-5, with TRBD1 identical over 8 bases. J gave up 3 bases and V 6 bases, and 6 bases lay outside the gene matches. Germline V gives CDR1 MNHNS, CDR2 SASEGT. This CDR3 is built from 14 residues. Here the CDR3 reads CASRRTGSKETQYF. The CDR3 nucleotides are TGTGCCAGCAGGAGGACAGGGAGTAAAGAGACCCAGTACTTC.

This clonotype was counted a few times. The chain combines TRBV5-5 with TRBJ1-4; 10 positions match TRBD1. This CDR3 comprises 14 residues. Germline CDR1 is SGHKS and CDR2 is YYEKEE (reference sequence). V gave up 4 bases and J gave up 7 bases; unmatched junction bases: 4. The CDR3 region is CASSPGTGAEKLFF. DNA for the CDR3: TGTGCCAGCAGCCCTGGGACAGGGGCTGAAAAACTGTTTTTT.

This clonotype was seen a handful of times. The gene calls are TRBV4-3 and TRBJ2-2; tentatively, D is TRBD2 (6 bases). Germline values: CDR1 LGHNA, CDR2 YSLEER. This CDR3 has 15 residues. V lost 1 base to trimming and J lost 5 bases, with 11 bases between them. The CDR3 is CASSQVLGRTGELFF. The DNA for the CDR3 is TGCGCCAGCAGCCAAGTTCTCGGGAGAACCGGGGAGCTGTTTTTT.

Here the CDR3 DNA reads TGCGCCAGCAGCCAAGAAGGGGTTCAGCCCCAGCATTTT. Translating gives CASSQEGVQPQHF. The chain is built from TRBV4-1 and TRBJ1-5, with D perhaps matching TRBD1 (5 bases). V lost 0 bases, J lost 6 bases, and 6 bases lay in between. Germline V gene data show CDR1 as MGHRA and CDR2 as YSYEKL. The CDR3 runs to 13 residues.

The chain's CDR3 is CASSTDRGRPETQYF. CDR3 nucleotide sequence: TGCGCCAGCAGCACGGACAGGGGGCGCCCAGAGACCCAGTACTTC. This rearrangement joins TRBV5-1 to TRBJ2-5, with 11 positions matching TRBD1. Germline V gives CDR1 SGHRS, CDR2 YFSETQ. The CDR3 sequence is 15 residues long. V lost 4 bases, J lost 4 bases, and 6 bases stayed unmatched.

This clonotype has a handful of counts. The rearrangement joins TRBV29-1 to TRBJ2-3; tentatively, D is TRBD2 (5 bases). The CDR3 is made up of 13 amino acids. Per the germline V gene, CDR1 is SQVTM and CDR2 is ANQGSEA. The V gene lost 4 bases and the J gene lost 1 base, with 9 bases spanning the gap. As DNA, the CDR3 is TGCAGCGTTGGGTACGGGGGCACAGATACGCAGTATTTT. Translation gives CSVGYGGTDTQYF.

The chain combines TRBV6-5 with TRBJ2-7; D unclear. Trimming took 2 bases from V and 2 from J, leaving 10 bases between them. Per germline, CDR1 MNHEY and CDR2 SVGAGI. This CDR3 spans 14 amino acids. As DNA, the CDR3 is TGTGCCAGCAGTTACGGGGTAGGAGCCTACGAGCAGTACGTC. Translated: CASSYGVGAYEQYV.

This chain uses TRBV29-1 with TRBJ2-5; the match to TRBD1 covers 11 bases. V trimming: 1 base; J trimming: 9 bases; junction bases outside the gene matches: 19. The CDR3 covers 18 residues. Looked up from germline, CDR1 is SQVTM and CDR2 is ANQGSEA. The CDR3 reads CSVEGPLGWTGGNWAQYF. The CDR3 DNA reads as TGCAGCGTTGAAGGCCCCCTGGGGTGGACAGGGGGCAATTGGGCCCAGTACTTC.

This clonotype came up a few times. The genes are TRBV20-1 and TRBJ2-1; possible D gene TRBD1, 6 bases. The germline V gene has CDR1 DFQATT and CDR2 SNEGSKA (reference sequence). The CDR3 consists of 15 residues. The V end was cut by 4 bases, the J end by 2 bases, with 15 bases between. The DNA of the CDR3 is TGCAGTGCTATCCTACAGGGTCACCCCTACAATGAGCAGTTCTTC. Its protein is CSAILQGHPYNEQFF.

This clonotype was seen more than once but under ten times. Written as DNA, the CDR3 is TGTGCCAGCAGCTGGCCCGCCTACGAGCAGTACGTC. It is translated as CASSWPAYEQYV. The chain combines TRBV5-5 with TRBJ2-7, with D hard to call. Germline V CDR1 and CDR2: SGHKS, YYEKEE (reference sequence). This CDR3 is 12 amino acids long. Trimming took 3 bases from V and 2 from J, leaving 6 bases between them.

This rearrangement joins TRBV27 to TRBJ2-7; no firm D call. The V gene's germline CDR1 is MNHEY and CDR2 SMNVEV (reference sequence). This CDR3 is built from 16 residues. Trimming left V 0 bases short and J 2 bases short, with 14 bases between. CDR3 region: CASSLSVSSSPYEQYV. The CDR3 DNA sequence: TGTGCCAGCAGTTTATCCGTATCATCCTCACCCTACGAGCAGTACGTC.

This clonotype was observed a few times. V and J are TRBV7-9 and TRBJ2-1; TRBD2 agrees at 13 bases. The trim removed 5 bases at V and 2 bases at J, leaving 6 bases unmatched. This CDR3 comprises 17 residues. Germline lookup yields CDR1 SEHNR and CDR2 FQNEAQ (reference sequence). The CDR3 DNA follows: TGTGCCAGCAGCCTCACTAGCGGGGGGGGCCCCTACAATGAGCAGTTCTTC. It yields the protein CASSLTSGGGPYNEQFF. Filled out from reference TRBV7-9 and TRBJ2-1, the complete variable domain reads DTGVSQNPRHKITKRGQNVTFRCDPISEHNRLYWYRQTLGQGPEFLTYFQNEAQLEKSRLLSDRFSAERPKGSFSTLEIQRTEQGDSAMYLCASSLTSGGGPYNEQFFGPGTRLTVL.

In nucleotides, the CDR3 is TGCGCCAGCAGCCAATCGAGGGGGCCGGGAGAGACCCAGTACTTC. It encodes CASSQSRGPGETQYF. J is TRBJ2-5 and V is TRBV4-1; the match to TRBD1 covers 7 bases. Germline values: CDR1 MGHRA, CDR2 YSYEKL. V shed 2 bases, J shed 4 bases, and the junction held 7 bases outside the gene matches. The CDR3 totals 15 residues.

This clonotype has more than one count but fewer than ten. V usage is TRBV12-3 or TRBV12-4 and J usage is TRBJ2-2, with 8 bases identical to TRBD1. J was trimmed by 6 bases and V by 6 bases; bases with no gene match: 0. CDR3 length: 12 residues. DNA of the CDR3: TGTGCCAGCAGACAGGGGGCCGGGGAGCTGTTTTTT. It encodes CASRQGAGELFF.

There are a few counts of this clonotype. This chain links TRBV5-1 with TRBJ1-1; TRBD1 agrees at 10 bases. The junction had 1 base not matched to a gene; V was cut back by 3 bases and J by 5 bases. The CDR3 sequence is 13 residues long. Germline CDR1 SGHRS, CDR2 YFSETQ. The CDR3 spells CASSWDRGTEAFF. CDR3 in DNA: TGCGCCAGCAGCTGGGACAGGGGTACTGAAGCTTTCTTT. The variable domain in full, completed from reference TRBV5-1 and TRBJ1-1, reads KAGVTQTPRYLIKTRGQQVTLSCSPISGHRSVSWYQQTPGQGLQFLFEYFSETQRNKGNFPGRFSGRQFSNSRSEMNVSTLELGDSALYLCASSWDRGTEAFFGQGTRLTVV.